The 6 T cell receptor beta chains in this list originate from one sample, sequenced in a study of Ad26.COV2.S vaccination and SARS-CoV-2 variants. The assay was immunoSEQ multiplex PCR, and TCRdb's table has in-frame clones only and misses some. The repertoire holds roughly 460,000 clones, nearly 90% seen once, with over 1.5% in the top ten. Treatment of the sample: roughly 19 received Ad26.COV2.S at low or high dose, single or two shots; roughly 5 received placebo; per-sample allocation not given. Day 63 after the first vaccine or placebo injection was the time point for sampling. The sequencing here drew on peripheral blood, taken in a trial of Ad26.COV2.S vaccine versus placebo. Every receptor here comes from a person between 18 and 59 years old who received the Ad26.COV2.S COVID-19 vaccine or a placebo.

The chain couples TRBV6-1 to TRBJ1-5; D not resolved. Germline V CDR1 and CDR2: MNHNS, SASEGT. The CDR3 is 14 residues long. Trimming pared 7 bases from V and 0 bases from J, leaving 10 bases between. DNA of the CDR3: TGTGCCAGCACAAAGGGCCCTAGCAATCAGCCCCAGCATTTT. Translating it yields CASTKGPSNQPQHF.

Comments on this clone: One junction end does not reproduce the germline sequence, and a read error may be involved. The genes are TRBV7-7 and TRBJ2-1; 14 nucleotides line up with TRBD2. The CDR3 has 16 residues. Germline CDR1 reads SSHAT; CDR2 reads FNYEAQ (reference sequence). CDR3 sequence: CASSSTSGRGYNEQFF. The CDR3 DNA follows: TGTGCTAGCAGCTCGACTAGCGGGAGGGGATACAATGAGCAGTTCTTC.

The chain has TRBV3-1 (or the pseudogene TRBV3-2) and TRBJ1-3; D might be TRBD1 (6 bases). The CDR3 is 17 residues long. Germline V gives CDR1 LGHDT, CDR2 YNNKEL (reference sequence). Between the trimmed V and J ends, which lost 5 bases and 0 bases, there was a span of 17 bases. CDR3 sequence: CASSAQGRLSSGNTIYF. DNA of the CDR3: TGTGCCAGCAGCGCCCAGGGGAGGCTGAGCTCTGGAAACACCATATATTTT.

The J gene is TRBJ1-1, the V gene TRBV30; D gene uncertain. Germline V gene data show CDR1 as GTSNPN and CDR2 as SVGIG (reference sequence). The V gene lost 3 bases and the J gene lost 1 base, with 6 bases spanning the gap. The CDR3 is 12 residues long. The CDR3 DNA is TGTGCCTGGAGAGAGCCGAACACTGAAGCTTTCTTT. Translation gives CAWREPNTEAFF.

The V gene is TRBV6-6, the J gene TRBJ2-3, with TRBD2 matching 8 bases. CDR3 length: 15 amino acids. V was clipped by 2 bases and J by 6 bases; unmatched bases: 7. From germline, CDR1 is MNHNY and CDR2 SVGAGI (reference sequence). As DNA, the CDR3 is TGTGCCAGCAGTTACGGGTTGGTAGCGGGGGATACGCAGTATTTT. Amino acids: CASSYGLVAGDTQYF.

CDR3 protein: CASSVKAGVYGYTF. In nucleotides, the CDR3 is TGTGCCAGCAGTGTCAAGGCGGGTGTATATGGCTACACCTTC. The chain recombines TRBV27 with TRBJ1-2; D gene unclear. CDR3 length: 14 amino acids. The germline CDR1 and CDR2 sequences are MNHEY and SMNVEV (reference sequence). V was clipped by 5 bases and J by 5 bases, with 15 bases between them.